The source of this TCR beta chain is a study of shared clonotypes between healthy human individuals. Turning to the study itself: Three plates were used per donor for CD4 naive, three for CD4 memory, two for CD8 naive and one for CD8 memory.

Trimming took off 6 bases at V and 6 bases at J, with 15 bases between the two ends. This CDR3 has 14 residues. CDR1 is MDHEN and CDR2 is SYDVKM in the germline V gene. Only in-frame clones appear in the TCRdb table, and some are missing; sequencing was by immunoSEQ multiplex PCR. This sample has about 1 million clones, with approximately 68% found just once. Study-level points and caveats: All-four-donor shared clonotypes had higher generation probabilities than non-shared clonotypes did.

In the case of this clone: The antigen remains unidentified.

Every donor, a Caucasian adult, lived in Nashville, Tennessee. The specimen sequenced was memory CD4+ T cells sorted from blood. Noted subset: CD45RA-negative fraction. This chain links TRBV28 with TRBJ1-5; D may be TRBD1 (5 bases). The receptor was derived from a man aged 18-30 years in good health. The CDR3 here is CASSLAGFPQPQHF. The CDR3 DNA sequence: TGTGCCAGCAGCCTGGCAGGGTTTCCTCAGCCCCAGCATTTT.